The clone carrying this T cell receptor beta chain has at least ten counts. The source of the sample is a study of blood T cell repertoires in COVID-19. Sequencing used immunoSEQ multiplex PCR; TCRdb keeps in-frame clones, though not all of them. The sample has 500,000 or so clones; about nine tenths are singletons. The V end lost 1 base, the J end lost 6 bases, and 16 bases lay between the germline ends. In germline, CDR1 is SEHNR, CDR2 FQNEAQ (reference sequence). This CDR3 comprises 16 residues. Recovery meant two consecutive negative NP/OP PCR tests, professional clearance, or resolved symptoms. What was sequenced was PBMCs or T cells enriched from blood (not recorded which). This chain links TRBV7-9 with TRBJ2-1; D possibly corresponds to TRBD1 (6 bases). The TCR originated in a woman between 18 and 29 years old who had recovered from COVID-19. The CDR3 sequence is CASSLERGQGGNEQFF. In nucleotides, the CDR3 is TGTGCCAGCAGCTTAGAGAGGGGCCAAGGGGGCAATGAGCAGTTCTTC.